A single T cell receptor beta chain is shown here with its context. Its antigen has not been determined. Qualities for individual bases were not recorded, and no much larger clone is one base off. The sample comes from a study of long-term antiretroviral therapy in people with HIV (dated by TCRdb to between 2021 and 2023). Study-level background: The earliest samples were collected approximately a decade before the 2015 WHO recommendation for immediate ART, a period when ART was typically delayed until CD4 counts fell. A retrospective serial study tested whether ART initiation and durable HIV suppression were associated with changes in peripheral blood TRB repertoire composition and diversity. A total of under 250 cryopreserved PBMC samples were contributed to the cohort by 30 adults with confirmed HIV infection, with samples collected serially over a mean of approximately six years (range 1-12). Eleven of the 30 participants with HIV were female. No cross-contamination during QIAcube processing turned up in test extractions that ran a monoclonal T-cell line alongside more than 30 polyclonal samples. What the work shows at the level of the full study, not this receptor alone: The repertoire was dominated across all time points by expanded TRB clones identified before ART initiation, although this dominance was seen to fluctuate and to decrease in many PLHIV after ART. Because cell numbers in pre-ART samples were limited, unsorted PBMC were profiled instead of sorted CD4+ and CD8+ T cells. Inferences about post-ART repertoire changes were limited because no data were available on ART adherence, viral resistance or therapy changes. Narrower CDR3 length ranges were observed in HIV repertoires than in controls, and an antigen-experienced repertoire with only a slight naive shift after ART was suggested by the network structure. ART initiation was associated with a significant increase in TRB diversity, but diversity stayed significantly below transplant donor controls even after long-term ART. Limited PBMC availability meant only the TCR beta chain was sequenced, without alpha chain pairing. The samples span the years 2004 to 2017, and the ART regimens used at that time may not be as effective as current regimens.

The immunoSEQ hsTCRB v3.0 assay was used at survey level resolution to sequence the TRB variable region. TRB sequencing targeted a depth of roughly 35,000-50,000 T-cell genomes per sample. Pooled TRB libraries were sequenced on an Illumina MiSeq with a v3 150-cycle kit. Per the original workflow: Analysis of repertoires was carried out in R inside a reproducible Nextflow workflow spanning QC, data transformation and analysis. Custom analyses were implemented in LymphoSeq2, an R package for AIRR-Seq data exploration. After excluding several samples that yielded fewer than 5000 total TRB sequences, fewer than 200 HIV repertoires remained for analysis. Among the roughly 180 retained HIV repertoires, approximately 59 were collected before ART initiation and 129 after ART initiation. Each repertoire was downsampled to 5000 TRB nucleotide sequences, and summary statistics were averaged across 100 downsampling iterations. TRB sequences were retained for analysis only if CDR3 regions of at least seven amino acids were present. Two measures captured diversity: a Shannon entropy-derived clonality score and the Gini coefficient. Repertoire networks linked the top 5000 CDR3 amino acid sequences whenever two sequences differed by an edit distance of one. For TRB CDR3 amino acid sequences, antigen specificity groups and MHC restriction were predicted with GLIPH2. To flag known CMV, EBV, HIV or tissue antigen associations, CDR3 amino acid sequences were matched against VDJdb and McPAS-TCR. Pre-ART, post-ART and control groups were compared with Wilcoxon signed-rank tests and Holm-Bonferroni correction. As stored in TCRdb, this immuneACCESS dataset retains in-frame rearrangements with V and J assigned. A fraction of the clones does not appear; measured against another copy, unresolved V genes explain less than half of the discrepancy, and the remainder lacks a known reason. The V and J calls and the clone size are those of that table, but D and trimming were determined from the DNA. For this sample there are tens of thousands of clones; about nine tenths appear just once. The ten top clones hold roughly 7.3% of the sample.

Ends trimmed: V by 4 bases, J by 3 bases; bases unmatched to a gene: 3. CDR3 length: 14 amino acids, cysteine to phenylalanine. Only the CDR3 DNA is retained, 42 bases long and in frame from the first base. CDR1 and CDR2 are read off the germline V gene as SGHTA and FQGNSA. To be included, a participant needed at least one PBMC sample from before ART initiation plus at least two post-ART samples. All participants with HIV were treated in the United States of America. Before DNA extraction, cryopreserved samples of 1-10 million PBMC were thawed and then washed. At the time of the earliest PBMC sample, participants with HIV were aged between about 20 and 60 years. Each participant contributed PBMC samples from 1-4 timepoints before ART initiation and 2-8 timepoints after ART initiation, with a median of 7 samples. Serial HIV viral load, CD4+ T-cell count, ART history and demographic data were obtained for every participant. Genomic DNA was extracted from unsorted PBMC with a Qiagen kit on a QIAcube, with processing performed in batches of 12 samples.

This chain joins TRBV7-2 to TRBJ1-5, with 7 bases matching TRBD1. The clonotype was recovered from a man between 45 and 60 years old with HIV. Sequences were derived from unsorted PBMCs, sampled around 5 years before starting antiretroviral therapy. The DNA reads TGTGCCAGCAGCTCAGACAGGGACAATCAGCCCCAGCATTTT. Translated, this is CASSSDRDNQPQHF.